A single sample gave rise to the 27 T cell receptor beta chains below, sequenced in a study of blood T cell repertoires in COVID-19. TCRdb's copy holds only in-frame clones and misses some; the assay was immunoSEQ multiplex PCR. The sample comprises 150,000 or so clones, roughly 84% of which are singletons, and roughly 5% rests with the top ten. The sample comprised PBMCs or T cells enriched from blood (not recorded which). These receptor sequences come from a man in his 70s who had been exposed to COVID-19.

CDR3 coding DNA: TGTGCCAGCAGAGCGGAAAATGAGCAGTTCTTC. It is translated as CASRAENEQFF. This chain uses TRBV14 with TRBJ2-1; a weak D match, TRBD2 (5 bases). Deletions cut 6 bases from V and 7 bases from J, with 7 bases between. Germline CDR1 reads SGHDN; CDR2 reads FVKESK. The CDR3 is 11 residues long.

This clone appeared a single time. The chain is built from TRBV19 and TRBJ2-1, with TRBD1 as a possible D gene (6 bases). V lost 8 bases, J lost 9 bases, and 20 bases lay in between. The germline CDR1 and CDR2 sequences are LNHDA and SQIVND (reference sequence). This CDR3 comprises 14 residues. CDR3 bases: TGTGCCAGTGCCTGGCAGGGGCAGTACGGTGAGCAGTTCTTC. This gives the protein CASAWQGQYGEQFF.

This clone has just a few counts. V and J are TRBV28 and TRBJ2-7; the match to TRBD1 covers 10 bases. Germline CDR1 reads MDHEN; CDR2 reads SYDVKM. V lost 6 bases, J lost 5 bases, and 10 bases stayed unmatched. The CDR3 is 15 amino acids. The DNA for the CDR3 is TGTGCCAGCAGCTTTCCGGGGACAGGGGACCACGAGCAGTACTTC. Its protein is CASSFPGTGDHEQYF. Complete variable domain (other parts from reference TRBV28 and TRBJ2-7): DVKVTQSSRYLVKRTGEKVFLECVQDMDHENMFWYRQDPGLGLRLIYFSYDVKMKEKGDIPEGYSVSREKKERFSLILESASTNQTSMYLCASSFPGTGDHEQYFGPGTRLTVT.

This chain links TRBV5-1 with TRBJ1-5, with D possibly being TRBD1 (6 bases). With 1 base removed from V and 5 bases from J, the gap between germline ends came to 13 bases. The CDR3 is 15 residues long. CDR1 is SGHRS and CDR2 is YFSETQ in the germline V gene. Here the CDR3 reads CASSLYQGRDQPQHF. The CDR3 nucleotides are TGCGCCAGCAGCTTGTACCAGGGGAGGGATCAGCCCCAGCATTTT.

This clone showed up just a few times. The J gene is TRBJ1-4, the V gene TRBV4-3; a weak D match, TRBD1 (6 bases). Germline V gives CDR1 LGHNA, CDR2 YSLEER. This CDR3 comprises 16 residues. V gave up 0 bases and J gave up 5 bases, with 13 bases separating them. In DNA, the CDR3 is TGCGCCAGCAGCCAAGATCTTCGACAGGAAAATGAAAAACTGTTTTTT. Translating it yields CASSQDLRQENEKLFF.

The chain employs TRBV10-2 and TRBJ1-4; D is unclear. The length of the CDR3 is 17 residues. Trimming pared 0 bases from V and 0 bases from J, leaving 11 bases between. Germline loops: CDR1 WSHSY, CDR2 SAAADI. CDR3 in DNA: TGCGCCAGCAGTGAGTCGGGCGTCTGGTCAACTAATGAAAAACTGTTTTTT. Protein product: CASSESGVWSTNEKLFF.

The V gene is TRBV13, the J gene TRBJ1-2, with D unclear. The V end lost 0 bases, the J end lost 8 bases, and 13 bases lay between the germline ends. The CDR3 is 14 amino acids. Germline V lookup: CDR1 PRHDT, CDR2 FYEKMQ (reference sequence). In nucleotides, the CDR3 is TGTGCCAGCAGCTTAGGCTCTGCAGGTTACGGCTACACCTTC. This sequence encodes CASSLGSAGYGYTF.

The chain uses TRBV20-1 and TRBJ1-5, with D perhaps matching TRBD1 (5 bases). V shed 3 bases and J shed 7 bases, with 13 bases lying between them. Germline V gene data show CDR1 as DFQATT and CDR2 as SNEGSKA (reference sequence). The CDR3 is 13 amino acids. CDR3 loop: CSASIRGGQPQHF. CDR3 coding DNA: TGCAGTGCTAGTATAAGGGGCGGCCAGCCCCAGCATTTT.

This chain uses TRBV20-1 with TRBJ2-7; maybe TRBD2 (5 bases). V was cut by 6 bases and J by 4 bases, with 7 bases left in between. The CDR3 loop spans 10 amino acids. From germline, CDR1 is DFQATT and CDR2 SNEGSKA (reference sequence). DNA for the CDR3: TGCAGTGCCTGGGAGTACGAGCAGTACTTC. Protein product: CSAWEYEQYF.

This chain uses TRBV20-1 with TRBJ1-2; 7 bases match TRBD1. Germline V gene lookup returns CDR1 DFQATT and CDR2 SNEGSKA (reference sequence). This CDR3 is 11 amino acids long. The CDR3 loop is CSVAGGSGYTF. The CDR3 nucleotides are TGCAGCGTCGCAGGGGGGAGTGGCTACACCTTC.

The rearrangement joins TRBV5-1 to TRBJ2-3; D perhaps matches TRBD1 (6 bases). CDR1 and CDR2 from the germline V gene are SGHRS and YFSETQ. Between the trimmed V and J ends, which lost 3 bases and 2 bases, there was a span of 10 bases. The CDR3 has 14 residues. The CDR3 loop is CASSSNRDTDTQYF. The CDR3 DNA reads TGCGCCAGCAGCTCTAACAGGGACACAGATACGCAGTATTTT.

This chain connects TRBV24-1 to TRBJ1-2; 8 nucleotides agree with TRBD1. V trimming: 3 bases; J trimming: 7 bases; junction bases outside the gene matches: 3. The germline V gene has CDR1 KGHDR and CDR2 SFDVKD. The CDR3 has 13 amino acids. Written as DNA, the CDR3 is TGTGCCACCAGTGATGGGGACAGGACTGGCTACACCTTC. Translating gives CATSDGDRTGYTF.

The chain recombines TRBV6-5 with TRBJ2-7, with 8 bases matching TRBD1. Germline V gives CDR1 MNHEY, CDR2 SVGAGI. CDR3 length: 14 amino acids. The J segment lost 0 bases and the V segment lost 4 bases, leaving 2 bases of the junction unmatched. This CDR3 is CASSSDRVSYEQYF. The CDR3 coding sequence is TGTGCCAGCAGTTCGGACAGGGTCTCCTACGAGCAGTACTTC.

V and J are TRBV4-1 and TRBJ1-6; 7 nucleotides match TRBD1. V lost 0 bases and J lost 6; bases outside the gene matches: 5. Looked up from germline, CDR1 is MGHRA and CDR2 is YSYEKL. The CDR3 has 16 amino acids. CDR3 bases: TGCGCCAGCAGCCAAGATGGGGCAGGGGGTAATTCACCCCTCCACTTT. It translates to CASSQDGAGGNSPLHF.

V and J are TRBV28 and TRBJ1-6, with 8 positions matching TRBD1. J gave up 6 bases and V 2 bases, and 3 bases lay outside the gene matches. CDR3 size: 15 residues. The germline CDR1 and CDR2 sequences are MDHEN and SYDVKM. The CDR3 DNA follows: TGTGCCAGCAGTTTACAGGGGGCGGGTAATTCACCCCTCCACTTT. Amino acids: CASSLQGAGNSPLHF.

This chain links TRBV30 with TRBJ1-1; D may be TRBD1 (5 bases). V lost 5 bases, J lost 5 bases, and 15 bases lay in between. Germline CDR1 reads GTSNPN; CDR2 reads SVGIG (reference sequence). This CDR3 region has 13 residues. The DNA of the CDR3 is TGTGCCTGGGGTGAACAGGTGGGGACTGAAGCTTTCTTT. This gives the protein CAWGEQVGTEAFF. Together with reference TRBV30 and TRBJ1-1, the CDR3 gives the full variable domain: SQTIHQWPATLVQPVGSPLSLECTVEGTSNPNLYWYRQAAGRGLQLLFYSVGIGQISSEVPQNLSASRPQDRQFILSSKKLLLSDSGFYLCAWGEQVGTEAFFGQGTRLTVV.

The V call is TRBV6-5, the J call TRBJ1-1; TRBD1 matches at 10 bases. From germline, CDR1 is MNHEY and CDR2 SVGAGI. Unmatched junction bases numbered 8, after V lost 6 bases and J lost 4 bases. The CDR3 totals 15 residues. The CDR3: CASRPTGGVGTEAFF. In DNA form, the CDR3 reads TGTGCCAGCAGGCCGACAGGGGGCGTGGGCACTGAAGCTTTCTTT.

V is TRBV7-3 and J is TRBJ2-6, with TRBD1 matching over 8 bases. CDR3 size: 21 residues. V gave up 5 bases and J gave up 0 bases; unmatched junction bases: 18. From germline, CDR1 is SGHTA and CDR2 FQGTGA. CDR3 region: CASSLLPTGTGRFSGANVLTF. The CDR3 region has the DNA TGTGCCAGCAGCCTCCTCCCCACTGGGACAGGAAGATTCTCTGGGGCCAACGTCCTGACTTTC.

The table lists this clone with a few counts. The chain employs TRBV7-9 and TRBJ2-7; 10 bases line up with TRBD2. Germline CDR1 and CDR2: SEHNR and FQNEAQ (reference sequence). This CDR3 spans 15 amino acids. Germline trimming cut 0 bases from V and 5 bases from J; bases unmatched to any gene: 4. CDR3 bases: TGTGCCAGCAGCTTAGCGGCTAGCGGGAGCCACGAGCAGTACTTC. It is translated as CASSLAASGSHEQYF.

The chain uses TRBV3-1 (or the pseudogene TRBV3-2) and TRBJ2-7, with 11 positions matching TRBD2. V was pared by 4 bases and J by 5 bases, with 7 bases of the junction left unmatched. This CDR3 contains 15 residues. CDR1 and CDR2 from the germline V gene are LGHDT and YNNKEL (reference sequence). The CDR3 region has the DNA TGTGCCAGCAGCCTGATAGCGGGAGGGCCGCACGAGCAGTACTTC. Amino acid sequence: CASSLIAGGPHEQYF.

The gene calls are TRBV18 and TRBJ1-2, with D perhaps matching TRBD1 (5 bases). Per the germline V gene, CDR1 is KGHSH and CDR2 is LQKENI. CDR3 size: 16 residues. The V end lost 5 bases, the J end lost 5 bases, and 21 bases lay between the germline ends. This CDR3 reads CASSSNQVRVRYGYTF. The CDR3 coding sequence is TGTGCCAGCTCATCGAATCAAGTCAGGGTGAGGTATGGCTACACCTTC.

The J gene is TRBJ1-5, the V gene TRBV20-1; D remains ambiguous. CDR1 DFQATT and CDR2 SNEGSKA come from the germline V gene (reference sequence). The V end was cut by 0 bases, the J end by 11 bases, with 8 bases between. The length of the CDR3 is 11 residues. CDR3 sequence reads: CSARDQRAQHF. In DNA form, the CDR3 reads TGCAGTGCTAGAGATCAGAGGGCCCAGCATTTT.

V usage is TRBV14 and J usage is TRBJ2-7, with unresolved D. The CDR3 runs 13 residues. V lost 1 base, J lost 3 bases, and 7 bases lay in between. Looked up from germline, CDR1 is SGHDN and CDR2 is FVKESK. The CDR3 bases are TGTGCCAGCAGCCAAGTTTTTCTCTACGAGCAGTACTTC. Its translation is CASSQVFLYEQYF.

The chain joins TRBV7-8 to TRBJ2-7; tentatively, D is TRBD2 (7 bases). The CDR3 is 15 residues long. The ends were cut back, 5 bases at V and 2 bases at J, with 16 bases in the middle. From germline, CDR1 is SGHVS and CDR2 FQNEAQ. CDR3 in amino acids: CASSPRGAGAYEQYF. CDR3 nucleotides: TGTGCCAGCAGCCCCCGGGGGGCCGGCGCCTACGAGCAGTACTTC.

CDR3 DNA: TGTGCCAGCAGTGACTGGGGGGGAAATGAAAAACTGTTTTTT. Protein sequence: CASSDWGGNEKLFF. The rearrangement uses TRBV25-1 and TRBJ1-4; perhaps TRBD1 as D (5 bases). The ends were cut back, 3 bases at V and 5 bases at J, with 10 bases in the middle. The CDR3 is 14 residues long. CDR1 and CDR2 (germline): MGHDK, SYGVNS.

The chain has TRBV28 and TRBJ2-5, with 9 bases identical to TRBD1. Trimming at V came to 10 bases and at J to 5 bases, leaving 11 bases not matched to a gene. Looked up from germline, CDR1 is MDHEN and CDR2 is SYDVKM. The CDR3 is 14 residues long. CDR3 protein: CATRDRDVRETQYF. The CDR3 DNA reads TGTGCCACCCGGGACAGGGATGTGAGGGAGACCCAGTACTTC.

The gene calls are TRBV28 and TRBJ1-1; TRBD1 might be the D (6 bases). The V end was cut by 7 bases, the J end by 0 bases, with 15 bases between. This CDR3 comprises 15 residues. Germline-derived CDR1 and CDR2 are MDHEN and SYDVKM. The CDR3 spells CASNPRGFMNTEAFF. The CDR3 DNA sequence: TGTGCCAGCAACCCCAGGGGCTTCATGAACACTGAAGCTTTCTTT. Together with reference TRBV28 and TRBJ1-1, the CDR3 gives the full variable domain: DVKVTQSSRYLVKRTGEKVFLECVQDMDHENMFWYRQDPGLGLRLIYFSYDVKMKEKGDIPEGYSVSREKKERFSLILESASTNQTSMYLCASNPRGFMNTEAFFGQGTRLTVV.